The 15 T cell receptor beta chains below all came from one sample that was sequenced in a study of regulatory T cells in long-lasting Graves disease. Researchers made TCR beta libraries by using iRepertoire HTBI primers and running Arm-PCR on CDR3 regions. TCRdb itself ran the multiplex PCR reads through MiXCR, one entry per CDR3 protein. The sample has almost 350,000 distinct CDR3 sequences, around 20% seen once; the top ten hold 25% to 30%. The time point denotes: persistent/refractory GD, antithyroid drugs over 5 years with positive TRAb. PBMC-extracted RNA yielded the TCR library. This sample comprised peripheral blood mononuclear cells (PBMCs), obtained when the disease was refractory, from a patient treated with antithyroid drugs. These receptors came from a female donor with Graves disease.

This clonotype was counted ten times or more. The gene calls are TRBV5-1 and TRBJ1-2; 9 positions agree with TRBD1. V lost 4 bases to trimming and J lost 8 bases; unmatched junction nucleotides: 6. Germline values: CDR1 SGHRS, CDR2 YFSETQ. The CDR3 length is 13 residues. The chain's CDR3 is CASSDPGQGGYTF. DNA of the CDR3: TGCGCCAGCAGCGATCCGGGACAGGGCGGCTACACCTTC.

This clonotype was picked up many times. This rearrangement joins TRBV12-3 or TRBV12-4 to TRBJ2-2; TRBD1 matches at 12 bases. The CDR3 spans 17 residues. The trim removed 4 bases at V and 6 bases at J, leaving 9 bases unmatched. In DNA, the CDR3 is TGTGCCAGCAGTTCACGTTATGGGACAGGGGGCTCCGGGGAGCTGTTTTTT. This encodes CASSSRYGTGGSGELFF.

This clonotype has at least ten counts. The rearrangement joins TRBV29-1 to TRBJ1-2, with D maybe TRBD1 (5 bases). This CDR3 comprises 11 residues. Trimming cost V 4 bases and J 8 bases, with 11 bases left between them. CDR1 is SQVTM, CDR2 ANQGSEA, per germline. CDR3 loop: CSVGGVRGYTF. The DNA of the CDR3 is TGCAGCGTTGGAGGGGTCCGGGGCTACACCTTC.

In its sample, this clonotype was seen many times. The chain recombines TRBV3-1 with TRBJ2-5, with no clear D. The V end was cut by 2 bases, the J end by 5 bases, with 12 bases between. This CDR3 is 14 amino acids long. Germline loops: CDR1 LGHDT, CDR2 YNNKEL (reference sequence). Here the CDR3 DNA reads TGTGCCAGCAGCCAAAATGGTGTGCGGGAGACCCAGTACTTC. Its protein is CASSQNGVRETQYF.

The DNA of the CDR3 is TGCAGCGTTGGTAAGACCGCAGATACGCAGTATTTT. Its translation: CSVGKTADTQYF. The chain couples TRBV29-1 to TRBJ2-3; D call uncertain. Trimming pared 4 bases from V and 4 bases from J, leaving 9 bases between. The CDR3 sequence is 12 residues long. Germline V gene lookup returns CDR1 SQVTM and CDR2 ANQGSEA.

This clonotype was counted ten times or more. The rearrangement links TRBV12-3 or TRBV12-4 to TRBJ1-5; D is ambiguous. Trimming cost V 5 bases and J 4 bases, with 12 bases left between them. This CDR3 has 14 residues. The CDR3 spells CASSPVRGNQPQHF. The DNA of the CDR3 is TGTGCCAGCAGTCCCGTACGGGGAAATCAGCCCCAGCATTTT.

The rearrangement links TRBV20-1 to TRBJ1-5; 7 nucleotides match TRBD1. Germline V gene data show CDR1 as DFQATT and CDR2 as SNEGSKA (reference sequence). J was trimmed by 4 bases and V by 5 bases; bases with no gene match: 8. CDR3 length: 14 residues. DNA of the CDR3: TGCAGTGCTCCGCCCCCAGGGGGTAATCAGCCCCAGCATTTT. It yields the protein CSAPPPGGNQPQHF.

The chain uses TRBV7-9 and TRBJ1-1; D gene ambiguous. CDR3 length: 15 residues. CDR1 is SEHNR and CDR2 is FQNEAQ in the germline V gene (reference sequence). The germline V and J ends were trimmed by 4 bases and 1 base, with 13 bases remaining between them. The CDR3 bases are TGTGCCAGCAGCTCCACCGTGGGAGCGAACACTGAAGCTTTCTTT. As protein: CASSSTVGANTEAFF.

This clonotype has ten or more counts. This chain links TRBV6-1 with TRBJ1-6; D gene uncertain. Germline V lookup: CDR1 MNHNS, CDR2 SASEGT. CDR3 size: 12 residues. V lost 5 bases, J lost 9 bases, and 8 bases lay in between. This CDR3 is CASSIVGSPLHF. The DNA of the CDR3 is TGTGCCAGCAGTATCGTCGGTTCACCCCTCCACTTT.

The V call is TRBV7-9, the J call TRBJ1-1, with D possibly matching TRBD1 (5 bases). The CDR3 spans 15 residues. CDR1 is SEHNR and CDR2 is FQNEAQ in the germline V gene (reference sequence). Between the trimmed V and J ends, which lost 5 bases and 0 bases, there was a span of 13 bases. This CDR3 reads CASSGRDSLNTEAFF. The CDR3 nucleotides read TGTGCCAGCAGCGGCCGGGACTCCTTGAACACTGAAGCTTTCTTT. Variable domain in full (rest from reference TRBV7-9 and TRBJ1-1): DTGVSQNPRHKITKRGQNVTFRCDPISEHNRLYWYRQTLGQGPEFLTYFQNEAQLEKSRLLSDRFSAERPKGSFSTLEIQRTEQGDSAMYLCASSGRDSLNTEAFFGQGTRLTVV.

This clonotype has a handful of counts. The CDR3 nucleotides are TGCAGTGCCGGACAGGGGGCTGGATCACCCCTCCACTTT. This translates into CSAGQGAGSPLHF. The V gene is TRBV20-1, the J gene TRBJ1-6; TRBD1 agrees at 11 bases. Germline CDR1 DFQATT, CDR2 SNEGSKA (reference sequence). The V and J ends lost 6 bases and 10 bases, in that order; junction bases with no gene match: 5. The length of the CDR3 is 13 residues.

This clonotype came up a few times. The chain carries TRBV7-2 and TRBJ2-1; D gene ambiguous. The CDR3 has 13 residues. Germline values: CDR1 SGHTA, CDR2 FQGNSA. The germline V and J ends were trimmed by 1 base and 7 bases, with 8 bases remaining between them. As DNA, the CDR3 is TGTGCCAGCAGCTTAGTACGCACGAATGAGCAGTTCTTC. Translating gives CASSLVRTNEQFF.

The chain has TRBV11-2 and TRBJ2-7; D uncertain. The CDR3 spans 13 residues. Germline assignment: CDR1 SGHAT and CDR2 FQNNGV. Trimming stripped 1 base from V and 4 bases from J, with 8 bases between. In DNA, the CDR3 is TGTGCCAGCAGCTTAGGGGTCGCTTACGAGCAGTACTTC. This translates into CASSLGVAYEQYF.

In its sample, this clonotype was seen a few times. The chain joins TRBV7-2 to TRBJ1-2; D is undetermined. V shed 4 bases and J shed 2 bases, with 5 bases lying between them. CDR1 is SGHTA and CDR2 is FQGNSA in the germline V gene. The CDR3 covers 12 residues. CDR3 nucleotide sequence: TGTGCCAGCAGCTCCTTAAACTATGGCTACACCTTC. It translates to CASSSLNYGYTF.

This clonotype was observed many times. The J gene is TRBJ2-5, the V gene TRBV10-2; D ambiguous. With 4 bases removed from V and 3 bases from J, the gap between germline ends came to 9 bases. CDR1 WSHSY and CDR2 SAAADI come from the germline V gene. The CDR3 extends over 13 amino acids. For the CDR3, the DNA is TGCGCCAGCAGTGCCAGCAGTGAAGAGACCCAGTACTTC. Amino acid sequence: CASSASSEETQYF.